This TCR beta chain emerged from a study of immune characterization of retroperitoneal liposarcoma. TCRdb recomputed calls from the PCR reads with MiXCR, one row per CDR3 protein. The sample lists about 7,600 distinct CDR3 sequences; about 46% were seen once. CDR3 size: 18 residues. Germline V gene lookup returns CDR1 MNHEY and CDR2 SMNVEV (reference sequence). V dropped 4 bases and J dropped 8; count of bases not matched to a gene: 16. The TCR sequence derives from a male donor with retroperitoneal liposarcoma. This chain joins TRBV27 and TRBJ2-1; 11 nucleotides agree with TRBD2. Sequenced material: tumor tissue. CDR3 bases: TGTGCCAGCAGTTCCGGCACGTTGCCTAGCGGGAGGAGGTATGAGCAGTTCTTC. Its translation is CASSSGTLPSGRRYEQFF.